Shown below are 29 T cell receptor beta chains from a single sample sequenced in a study of blood T cell repertoires in COVID-19 (dated by TCRdb to about 2020). The library was produced with the immunoSEQ multiplex PCR assay. Drawn from immuneACCESS, this table holds only the in-frame rearrangements with V and J called that TCRdb kept. Clones are partly lost; checked studies trace under half to an unresolved V gene and leave the rest unexplained. The table for this sample lists approximately 60,000 clones; over 70% of them were counted only once. The top ten constitute around 6.6% of the sample. The specimen sequenced was peripheral blood. The receptors shown here come from a human donor in a cohort sampled during active COVID-19.

A few counts support this clone. The gene calls are TRBV11-2 and TRBJ2-7, with 7 bases fitting TRBD2. Germline V gene lookup returns CDR1 SGHAT and CDR2 FQNNGV. The CDR3 is made up of 14 amino acids. V trimming: 0 bases; J trimming: 2 bases; junction bases outside the gene matches: 1. The CDR3, as DNA: TGTGCCAGCAGCTTAGAGCGGGAGACCTACGAGCAGTACTTC. This sequence encodes CASSLERETYEQYF.

CDR3 nucleotides: TGTGCCAGCAGCCCCGGGACAGGACAGGGCCAGTACTTC. This encodes CASSPGTGQGQYF. V usage is TRBV7-6 and J usage is TRBJ2-5; 8 bases map to TRBD1. This CDR3 has 13 residues. Trimming at V came to 5 bases and at J to 10 bases, leaving 9 bases not matched to a gene. Germline V gene sequence: CDR1 SGHVS, CDR2 FNYEAQ.

The J gene is TRBJ1-2, the V gene TRBV6-5, with D possibly being TRBD1 (5 bases). The CDR3 runs 14 residues. CDR1 is MNHEY, CDR2 SVGAGI, per germline. V shed 2 bases and J shed 6 bases, with 13 bases lying between them. The CDR3 DNA follows: TGTGCCAGCAGTTACAGGGGTCAGGTCCATGGCTACACCTTC. Its translation: CASSYRGQVHGYTF.

V is TRBV2 and J is TRBJ2-7; TRBD1 matches 7 bases. The CDR3 covers 14 residues. The J segment lost 5 bases and the V segment lost 7 bases, leaving 11 bases of the junction unmatched. The V gene's germline CDR1 is SNHLY and CDR2 FYNNEI. The CDR3 sequence is CASNVELDRDEQYF. CDR3 in DNA: TGTGCCAGCAACGTCGAACTAGACAGGGACGAGCAGTACTTC.

Only a few counts were recorded for this clone. This chain connects TRBV6-1 to TRBJ1-2; no definite D call. Germline V gene data show CDR1 as MNHNS and CDR2 as SASEGT. The length of the CDR3 is 13 residues. Trimming removed 2 bases from V and 8 bases from J, with 12 bases in between. The CDR3 coding sequence is TGTGCCAGCAGTGAACTGGTCTCGGGAGGCTACACCTTC. Amino acid sequence: CASSELVSGGYTF.

This chain joins TRBV5-8 and TRBJ1-1, with TRBD1 matching 8 bases. This CDR3 has 15 residues. With 3 bases clipped from V and 5 bases from J, the junction kept 9 bases outside the gene matches. The germline gives CDR1 SGHTS, CDR2 YDEGEE. In DNA, the CDR3 is TGTGCCAGCAGCTACTTGGACAGGGAAAGAACTGAAGCTTTCTTT. As protein: CASSYLDRERTEAFF.

This clone has just a few counts. The rearrangement joins TRBV2 to TRBJ2-7; 9 nucleotides agree with TRBD1. This CDR3 has 14 residues. Trimming removed 7 bases from V and 2 bases from J; junction bases left unmatched: 6. Germline values: CDR1 SNHLY, CDR2 FYNNEI. CDR3 residues: CASNRDRVTYEQYF. The CDR3 DNA reads TGTGCCAGCAACCGGGACAGGGTAACCTACGAGCAGTACTTC.

The gene calls are TRBV7-8 and TRBJ2-7; D is unclear. The CDR3 consists of 16 residues. CDR1 SGHVS and CDR2 FQNEAQ come from the germline V gene. With 5 bases removed from V and 0 bases from J, the gap between germline ends came to 17 bases. The CDR3 nucleotides read TGTGCCAGCAGCCCTCTCCTGATGGCCCACTCCTACGAGCAGTACTTC. It codes for CASSPLLMAHSYEQYF.

The V gene is TRBV19, the J gene TRBJ2-7, with 12 nucleotides matching TRBD2. V gave up 6 bases and J gave up 0 bases; unmatched junction bases: 6. Per germline, CDR1 LNHDA and CDR2 SQIVND (reference sequence). This CDR3 spans 16 amino acids. CDR3 DNA: TGTGCCAGTAGGAGACTAGCGGGAGAGGCCTCCTACGAGCAGTACTTC. The encoded protein is CASRRLAGEASYEQYF.

The chain is built from TRBV5-1 and TRBJ1-1, with TRBD1 matching over 8 bases. The CDR3 is made up of 15 amino acids. Trimming took 2 bases from V and 6 from J; bases not matched to a gene: 9. Germline-derived CDR1 and CDR2 are SGHRS and YFSETQ. The CDR3, as DNA: TGCGCCAGCAGCTTAAAAACAGGGGGTCAGGCTGAAGCTTTCTTT. Protein product: CASSLKTGGQAEAFF.

CDR3 nucleotide sequence: TGTGCCTGGAGTTATGGGGGGACTCCCCCAGATACGCAGTATTTT. It yields the protein CAWSYGGTPPDTQYF. The V and J genes are TRBV30 and TRBJ2-3; D perhaps matches TRBD2 (6 bases). The length of the CDR3 is 15 residues. CDR1 GTSNPN and CDR2 SVGIG come from the germline V gene (reference sequence). Trimming pared 2 bases from V and 4 bases from J, leaving 16 bases between.

The chain has TRBV3-1 (or the pseudogene TRBV3-2) and TRBJ1-1; 7 bases are a match to TRBD1. Germline CDR1 and CDR2: LGHDT and YNNKEL (reference sequence). The CDR3 loop spans 14 amino acids. The junction had 4 bases not matched to a gene; V was cut back by 4 bases and J by 2 bases. DNA for the CDR3: TGTGCCAGCAGCCTCGGACAGGCTAACACTGAAGCTTTCTTT. Its translation is CASSLGQANTEAFF.

This clone was seen just once. V is TRBV18 and J is TRBJ2-4; maybe TRBD2 (6 bases). The V and J ends lost 3 bases and 2 bases respectively, with 11 bases between them. There are 15 residues in the CDR3. Germline V gene data show CDR1 as KGHSH and CDR2 as LQKENI. The CDR3 reads CASSPWDSTKNIQYF. In nucleotides, the CDR3 is TGTGCCAGCTCACCTTGGGACTCTACCAAAAACATTCAGTACTTC.

The chain has TRBV4-2 and TRBJ1-6; possibly TRBD1 for D (5 bases). In germline, CDR1 is LGHNA, CDR2 YNFKEQ. V was clipped by 1 base and J by 9 bases, with 16 bases between them. The CDR3 runs 16 residues. The CDR3 DNA reads TGTGCCAGCAGCCAAGGTAGAGGCAGGGCAGGTTCACCCCTCCACTTT. It is translated as CASSQGRGRAGSPLHF.

The chain joins TRBV18 to TRBJ1-3; D might be TRBD1 (5 bases). The CDR3 spans 15 residues. V gave up 6 bases and J gave up 3 bases, with 15 bases separating them. The germline CDR1 and CDR2 sequences are KGHSH and LQKENI. CDR3 loop: CASSAFRGDGNTIYF. CDR3 sequence (DNA): TGTGCCAGCTCTGCTTTCCGGGGGGATGGAAACACCATATATTTT.

A single count supports this clone. The rearrangement links TRBV20-1 to TRBJ1-2, with D tentatively TRBD1 (5 bases). The V gene's germline CDR1 is DFQATT and CDR2 SNEGSKA (reference sequence). This CDR3 is 11 amino acids long. V was clipped by 3 bases and J by 6 bases, with 8 bases between them. The chain's CDR3 is CSARFRDGYTF. The CDR3 DNA is TGCAGTGCTAGGTTCAGGGATGGCTACACCTTC.

The chain is built from TRBV5-1 and TRBJ2-3; 8 bases match TRBD2. The CDR3 is 14 amino acids. V lost 4 bases, J lost 1 base, and 2 bases stayed unmatched. The V gene's germline CDR1 is SGHRS and CDR2 YFSETQ. The DNA for the CDR3 is TGCGCCAGCAGCCCGGGACTAGGCACAGATACGCAGTATTTT. This sequence encodes CASSPGLGTDTQYF. Full variable domain (missing parts from reference TRBV5-1 and TRBJ2-3): KAGVTQTPRYLIKTRGQQVTLSCSPISGHRSVSWYQQTPGQGLQFLFEYFSETQRNKGNFPGRFSGRQFSNSRSEMNVSTLELGDSALYLCASSPGLGTDTQYFGPGTRLTVL.

J is TRBJ2-7 and V is TRBV24-1; 7 bases align to TRBD1. The ends lost 4 bases at V and 2 bases at J; junction bases unmatched: 13. The CDR3 totals 17 residues. Germline loops: CDR1 KGHDR, CDR2 SFDVKD. Here the CDR3 DNA reads TGTGCCACCAGTGACCCCGGACAGGTCCTAACCCCCTACGAGCAGTACTTC. Encoded protein: CATSDPGQVLTPYEQYF.

This clone has more than one count but fewer than ten. The CDR3 sequence: CASRTGGASGYTF. CDR3 sequence (DNA): TGCGCCAGCAGGACAGGGGGCGCGTCTGGCTACACCTTC. J is TRBJ1-2 and V is TRBV5-1; TRBD1 aligns across 10 bases. The CDR3 spans 13 residues. The germline V gene has CDR1 SGHRS and CDR2 YFSETQ. The V segment lost 5 bases and the J segment 7 bases; nucleotides outside the gene matches: 5.

The V call is TRBV5-1, the J call TRBJ2-7; D gene unclear. The CDR3 sequence is 14 residues long. V lost 2 bases and J lost 0, with 9 bases in between. The germline V gene encodes CDR1 SGHRS and CDR2 YFSETQ. The CDR3 sequence is CASSFQKSSYEQYF. DNA for the CDR3: TGCGCCAGCAGCTTCCAGAAATCCTCCTACGAGCAGTACTTC.

The chain joins TRBV5-4 to TRBJ2-3; TRBD2 agrees at 14 bases. The CDR3 contains 18 residues. Trimming took 4 bases from V and 4 from J; bases not matched to a gene: 11. CDR1 and CDR2 from the germline V gene are SGHNT and YYREEE (reference sequence). The CDR3 here is CASSRGSRLAGGSDTQYF. In nucleotides, the CDR3 is TGTGCCAGCAGCAGAGGAAGTCGACTAGCGGGAGGGTCAGATACGCAGTATTTT.

V is TRBV4-2 and J is TRBJ2-3, with D maybe TRBD1 (5 bases). Looked up from germline, CDR1 is LGHNA and CDR2 is YNFKEQ. V lost 1 base, J lost 0 bases, and 8 bases lay in between. This CDR3 is 15 amino acids long. In DNA, the CDR3 is TGTGCCAGCAGCCAAGGGGGCACCAGCACAGATACGCAGTATTTT. Protein: CASSQGGTSTDTQYF.

V and J are TRBV2 and TRBJ2-4; D is perhaps TRBD1 (6 bases). The germline V gene encodes CDR1 SNHLY and CDR2 FYNNEI. V was trimmed by 2 bases and J by 4 bases, leaving 12 bases between them. The CDR3 has 15 amino acids. CDR3 in DNA: TGTGCCAGCAGTGAATTGGTAGGACAGAAAAACATTCAGTACTTC. It specifies CASSELVGQKNIQYF.

The chain uses TRBV7-9 and TRBJ2-2; D unclear. CDR1 is SEHNR, CDR2 FQNEAQ, per germline (reference sequence). CDR3 length equals 15 residues. V lost 7 bases to trimming and J lost 0 bases, with 12 bases between them. The CDR3 loop reads CASTHGGSNTGELFF. In nucleotides, the CDR3 is TGTGCCAGCACACACGGCGGATCGAACACCGGGGAGCTGTTTTTT.

The rearrangement links TRBV3-1 (or the pseudogene TRBV3-2) to TRBJ1-2; D ambiguous. V was trimmed by 9 bases and J by 0 bases, leaving 11 bases between them. Germline V gene data show CDR1 as LGHDT and CDR2 as YNNKEL (reference sequence). The CDR3 runs 13 residues. The CDR3 protein is CASSRGSNYGYTF. CDR3 nucleotide sequence: TGTGCCAGTTCCCGGGGATCTAACTATGGCTACACCTTC.

The rearrangement links TRBV4-1 to TRBJ2-3; a possible D gene is TRBD2 (5 bases). This CDR3 has 15 residues. Germline V lookup: CDR1 MGHRA, CDR2 YSYEKL. Trimming cost V 0 bases and J 1 base, with 8 bases left between them. The DNA of the CDR3 is TGCGCCAGCAGCCAAGATACCGGGGGCACAGATACGCAGTATTTT. As protein: CASSQDTGGTDTQYF.

The V and J genes are TRBV7-6 and TRBJ2-7; 13 nucleotides match TRBD2. This CDR3 has 15 residues. J lost 4 bases, V lost 1 base, and 1 base had no gene match. CDR1 SGHVS and CDR2 FNYEAQ come from the germline V gene. Here the CDR3 reads CASSLGTSGGYEQYF. The CDR3 nucleotides read TGTGCCAGCAGCTTAGGGACTAGCGGGGGTTACGAGCAGTACTTC. The whole variable domain, filled in from reference TRBV7-6 and TRBJ2-7, reads GAGVSQSPRYKVTKRGQDVALRCDPISGHVSLYWYRQALGQGPEFLTYFNYEAQQDKSGLPNDRFSAERPEGSISTLTIQRTEQRDSAMYRCASSLGTSGGYEQYFGPGTRLTVT.

The chain uses TRBV6-5 and TRBJ1-2; D ambiguous. This CDR3 has 14 amino acids. Germline V gene sequence: CDR1 MNHEY, CDR2 SVGAGI. Between the trimmed V and J ends, which lost 0 bases and 4 bases, there was a span of 9 bases. CDR3 region: CASSYSSYSYGYTF. The DNA of the CDR3 is TGTGCCAGCAGTTACTCGAGCTACTCCTATGGCTACACCTTC.

The chain has TRBV5-4 and TRBJ2-7, with D maybe TRBD1 (5 bases). Germline assignment: CDR1 SGHNT and CDR2 YYREEE (reference sequence). This CDR3 has 13 amino acids. With 2 bases removed from V and 2 bases from J, the gap between germline ends came to 8 bases. The CDR3 reads CASSFGHTYEQYF. CDR3 nucleotide sequence: TGTGCCAGCAGCTTTGGACACACCTACGAGCAGTACTTC.